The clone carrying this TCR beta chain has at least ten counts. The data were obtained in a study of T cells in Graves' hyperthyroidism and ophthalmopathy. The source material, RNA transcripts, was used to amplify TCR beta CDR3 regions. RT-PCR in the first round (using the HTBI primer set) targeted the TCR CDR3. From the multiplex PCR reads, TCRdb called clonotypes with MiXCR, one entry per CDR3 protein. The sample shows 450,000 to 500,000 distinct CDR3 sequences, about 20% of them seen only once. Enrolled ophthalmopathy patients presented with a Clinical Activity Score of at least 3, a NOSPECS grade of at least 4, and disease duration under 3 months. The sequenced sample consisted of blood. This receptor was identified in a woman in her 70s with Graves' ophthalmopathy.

The CDR3, as DNA: TGTGCCAGCAGTTTTATTGGGACTAGCGACAATGAGCAGTTCTTC. Amino acids: CASSFIGTSDNEQFF. This chain joins TRBV28 and TRBJ2-1; 10 nucleotides agree with TRBD2. This CDR3 contains 15 residues. The germline CDR1 and CDR2 sequences are MDHEN and SYDVKM. V was clipped by 3 bases and J by 5 bases; unmatched bases: 4.